This T cell receptor beta chain appears in the sequencing data of a study of blood T cell repertoires in COVID-19. Study in general: Samples representing acute and convalescent COVID-19 were sourced from the United States, Italy and Spain. PBMCs, B-cell-depleted T cells, or T cells were the source of the cDNA or gDNA that made up the material.

Per the original methods: Nucleated cell counts were estimated from reference gene primer amplification. Generated by immunoSEQ multiplex PCR, the TCRdb table keeps only in-frame clones and is missing some. V, J and clone size are those of that table, while D and trimming were read from the DNA. The sample consists of 200,000 or so clones, 65% to 85% of them appearing once. This clone was seen a handful of times. The CDR3 consists of 15 residues. Germline CDR1 LNHDA, CDR2 SQIVND (reference sequence). V lost 7 bases and J 2 bases, leaving 18 bases between the germline ends. This sequence joins TRBV19 and TRBJ2-7; D is possibly TRBD1 (5 bases). This clonotype originated in a woman aged 55 to 70 with acute or convalescent COVID-19. Sequences were obtained from peripheral blood. CDR3 sequence: CASTNKGRVPYEQYF. The CDR3 nucleotides read TGTGCCAGTACCAATAAGGGCAGGGTACCCTACGAGCAGTACTTC.